This record concerns one T cell receptor beta chain sequence. The repertoire was sequenced with immunoSEQ multiplex PCR; TCRdb's copy has only in-frame clones and lacks some. This sample has 200,000 or so clones, with 65% to 90% found just once. These data belong to a study of blood T cell repertoires in COVID-19. At the level of the study: COVID-19 samples collected from the United States, Italy and Spain covered acute and convalescent phases.

The V and J ends lost 5 bases and 6 bases respectively, with 14 bases between them. CDR1 and CDR2 (germline): LGHDT, YNNKEL (reference sequence). This CDR3 region has 13 residues. The TCR sequence derives from a man in his fifties with acute or convalescent COVID-19. Input material: peripheral blood. The genes are TRBV3-1 (or the pseudogene TRBV3-2) and TRBJ2-7, with D maybe TRBD2 (5 bases). The CDR3, as DNA: TGTGCCAGCAGCGGGCGTTCCCGGGGCGAGCAGTACTTC. It translates to CASSGRSRGEQYF.